This T cell receptor (beta chain) was retrieved from a study of Tregs in tolerant kidney transplant recipients. Study results and limitations: Findings come from small patient numbers and require larger validation.

Concerning this clone: The antigen remains unidentified.

The CDR3 totals 14 residues. Looked up from germline, CDR1 is SGHTA and CDR2 is FQGNSA. V lost 4 bases and J lost 5, with 14 bases in between. Repertoires were generated with immunoSEQ multiplex PCR, while TCRdb's copy carries only in-frame clones and drops some. The sample contains 50,000 to 85,000 clones, about nine tenths of which appear only once. This sequence joins TRBV7-2 and TRBJ2-5; D might be TRBD2 (5 bases). The clonotype was recovered from a human donor who received a combined kidney and bone marrow transplant. This specimen consisted of CD8+ T cells from blood, obtained before the transplant. In DNA, the CDR3 is TGTGCCAGCAGCTACATCGGGGAAGGGGAGACCCAGTACTTC. This sequence encodes CASSYIGEGETQYF.